The clone carrying this TCR beta chain appeared many times. This record comes from a study of CD8 T cells in ankylosing spondylitis. Germline V gene sequence: CDR1 MDHEN, CDR2 SYDVKM. The CDR3 is 18 residues long. The junction had 6 bases not matched to a gene; V was cut back by 3 bases and J by 0 bases. From the 5' RACE reads, TCRdb called clonotypes with MiXCR, one entry per CDR3 protein. The sample contains approximately 30,000 distinct CDR3 sequences, 7.2% of which appear only once. The sequence derives from a male donor with ankylosing spondylitis or in good health (not recorded which). Material: blood, either unsorted or a sorted T cell fraction (not recorded which). V usage is TRBV28 and J usage is TRBJ2-6; TRBD2 matches at 9 bases. The CDR3 protein is CASSFVSGRSSGANVLTF. CDR3 in DNA: TGTGCCAGCAGTTTTGTGAGCGGGAGGAGCTCTGGGGCCAACGTCCTGACTTTC.